The 24 T cell receptor beta chains below come from one sample, sequenced in a study of cytomegalovirus exposure and HLA in healthy donors. PCR amplification relied on 60 Vbeta primers (plus 13 Jbeta primers). Libraries were prepared by immunoSEQ multiplex PCR; TCRdb keeps only in-frame clonotypes and omits some of them. This table has some 130,000 clones, approximately 82% appearing once. Sequences were obtained from PBMCs. These receptors all come from a female donor in good health and CMV-seronegative.

The chain uses TRBV25-1 and TRBJ2-2; unclear D gene. From germline, CDR1 is MGHDK and CDR2 SYGVNS. The V end was cut by 5 bases, the J end by 0 bases, with 13 bases between. The CDR3 sequence is 16 residues long. The CDR3: CASSPGRNANTGELFF. CDR3 DNA: TGTGCCAGCAGTCCAGGAAGGAACGCGAACACCGGGGAGCTGTTTTTT.

V gene TRBV30 combines with J gene TRBJ1-3; 7 positions match TRBD1. This CDR3 has 14 amino acids. Germline CDR1 reads GTSNPN; CDR2 reads SVGIG (reference sequence). Trimming cost V 5 bases and J 4 bases; bases outside gene matches: 8. The CDR3: CAWATGTVGNTIYF. For the CDR3, the DNA is TGTGCCTGGGCGACAGGGACGGTAGGAAACACCATATATTTT.

The chain combines TRBV6-5 with TRBJ2-7, with 8 positions matching TRBD2. V lost 5 bases, J lost 5 bases, and 5 bases stayed unmatched. Germline-derived CDR1 and CDR2 are MNHEY and SVGAGI. This CDR3 has 13 amino acids. In DNA, the CDR3 is TGTGCCAGCAGTACCCGGGAGGGGCACGAGCAGTACTTC. Encoded protein: CASSTREGHEQYF.

This chain uses TRBV5-1 with TRBJ1-1, with 7 bases that match TRBD1. CDR3 size: 15 residues. Per germline, CDR1 SGHRS and CDR2 YFSETQ. The trim removed 0 bases at V and 4 bases at J, leaving 6 bases unmatched. The CDR3 sequence is CASSLEGAGGTEAFF. The CDR3, as DNA: TGCGCCAGCAGCTTGGAGGGGGCTGGGGGCACTGAAGCTTTCTTT.

This chain joins TRBV5-1 and TRBJ2-7, with 10 bases lining up with TRBD2. V trimming: 0 bases; J trimming: 4 bases; junction bases outside the gene matches: 13. Germline V gene data show CDR1 as SGHRS and CDR2 as YFSETQ. CDR3 length: 18 residues. This chain's CDR3 is CASSLAGTSESSAYEQYF. For the CDR3, the DNA is TGCGCCAGCAGCTTGGCCGGGACTAGCGAATCCTCAGCTTACGAGCAGTACTTC.

This rearrangement joins TRBV9 to TRBJ2-3; 9 positions agree with TRBD1. The germline V gene encodes CDR1 SGDLS and CDR2 YYNGEE. Germline trimming cut 4 bases from V and 4 bases from J; bases unmatched to any gene: 7. The CDR3 sequence is 15 residues long. Here the CDR3 reads CASSWGQGKADTQYF. The CDR3 DNA is TGTGCCAGCAGCTGGGGACAGGGTAAGGCAGATACGCAGTATTTT.

The V call is TRBV5-1, the J call TRBJ1-1, with 7 bases matching TRBD1. The V and J ends lost 3 bases and 7 bases, in that order; junction bases with no gene match: 9. In germline, CDR1 is SGHRS, CDR2 YFSETQ. This CDR3 is 14 amino acids long. The DNA for the CDR3 is TGCGCCAGCAGCTCCGGGGACAGACCCTTTGAAGCTTTCTTT. As protein: CASSSGDRPFEAFF.

This clone has a single count. The chain has TRBV28 and TRBJ1-2, with a tentative D call TRBD1 (5 bases). V lost 7 bases and J 0 bases, leaving 6 bases between the germline ends. The germline gives CDR1 MDHEN, CDR2 SYDVKM. The CDR3 spans 12 residues. The CDR3 DNA follows: TGTGCCAGCACGACAGCTAACTATGGCTACACCTTC. Its translation is CASTTANYGYTF.

This clone was seen once. The rearrangement uses TRBV4-3 and TRBJ1-2; 7 nucleotides align to TRBD1. With V trimmed by 0 bases and J by 4 bases, 8 bases remained unmatched. The V gene's germline CDR1 is LGHNA and CDR2 YSLEER. The CDR3 length is 16 residues. The CDR3 DNA reads as TGCGCCAGCAGCCAAGATAGCTCGGGACAGCTCTATGGCTACACCTTC. It translates to CASSQDSSGQLYGYTF.

This rearrangement joins TRBV7-3 to TRBJ2-3; D is possibly TRBD2 (7 bases). Germline V gives CDR1 SGHTA, CDR2 FQGTGA. Deletions cut 3 bases from V and 6 bases from J, with 10 bases between. CDR3 size: 13 residues. CDR3 protein: CASSFGGQDTQYF. Here the CDR3 DNA reads TGTGCCAGCAGCTTCGGGGGGCAGGATACGCAGTATTTT.

The chain links TRBV6-5 to TRBJ1-5; D unresolved. There are 15 residues in the CDR3. Germline values: CDR1 MNHEY, CDR2 SVGAGI. The germline V and J ends were trimmed by 2 bases and 7 bases, with 15 bases remaining between them. The CDR3 is CASSYGWGAGQPQHF. The DNA of the CDR3 is TGTGCCAGCAGTTACGGGTGGGGAGCGGGGCAGCCCCAGCATTTT.

The rearrangement joins TRBV5-4 to TRBJ1-1, with 7 bases lining up with TRBD1. The CDR3 runs to 15 residues. Losses at the gene ends were 1 base for V and 6 bases for J; bases not matched to a gene: 9. Germline assignment: CDR1 SGHNT and CDR2 YYREEE (reference sequence). The CDR3 reads CASSLSGDRYSEAFF. CDR3 coding DNA: TGTGCCAGCAGCTTGTCCGGGGACAGATACTCTGAAGCTTTCTTT.

The gene calls are TRBV10-1 and TRBJ2-1, with TRBD2 identical over 8 bases. J was trimmed by 9 bases and V by 2 bases; bases with no gene match: 12. This CDR3 comprises 16 residues. Germline V gene data show CDR1 as WNHNN and CDR2 as SYGVQD (reference sequence). This chain's CDR3 is CASSEPPGERESEQFF. DNA of the CDR3: TGCGCCAGCAGTGAGCCCCCGGGGGAGCGGGAGAGTGAGCAGTTCTTC.

This clone was detected only once. The chain recombines TRBV6-5 with TRBJ2-5; possible D gene TRBD2, 6 bases. V was trimmed by 7 bases and J by 0 bases, leaving 9 bases between them. The CDR3 loop spans 13 amino acids. Germline V lookup: CDR1 MNHEY, CDR2 SVGAGI. CDR3 sequence: CASKEGNQETQYF. The CDR3 nucleotides are TGTGCCAGCAAGGAGGGCAACCAAGAGACCCAGTACTTC.

The DNA of the CDR3 is TGTGCCAGCAGCGGATCGACAGAGAAACAGCCCCAGCATTTT. Protein product: CASSGSTEKQPQHF. The V gene is TRBV2, the J gene TRBJ1-5, with D perhaps TRBD1 (5 bases). There are 14 residues in the CDR3. Germline CDR1 and CDR2: SNHLY and FYNNEI. The V end was cut by 6 bases, the J end by 7 bases, with 16 bases between.

The chain carries TRBV7-2 and TRBJ1-1; D not certain. The CDR3 has 14 amino acids. The V gene's germline CDR1 is SGHTA and CDR2 FQGNSA. V lost 3 bases and J 7 bases, leaving 15 bases between the germline ends. The CDR3 loop is CASSFYSRRNEAFF. The CDR3 DNA is TGTGCCAGCAGCTTTTATTCCAGGAGGAATGAAGCTTTCTTT.

The chain joins TRBV7-2 to TRBJ2-3; 8 bases are shared with TRBD1. The CDR3 consists of 14 residues. The germline CDR1 and CDR2 sequences are SGHTA and FQGNSA. Trimming cost V 5 bases and J 7 bases; bases outside gene matches: 8. CDR3 in DNA: TGTGCCAGCAGCCCCGGACAGGGACGAAATACGCAGTATTTT. Protein: CASSPGQGRNTQYF.

The chain employs TRBV19 and TRBJ1-1; TRBD1 matches at 8 bases. Trimming cost V 1 base and J 0 bases; bases outside gene matches: 4. The CDR3 sequence is 16 residues long. Germline V lookup: CDR1 LNHDA, CDR2 SQIVND (reference sequence). The CDR3 spells CASSIAQGALNTEAFF. The CDR3 coding sequence is TGTGCCAGTAGTATAGCCCAGGGGGCGCTGAACACTGAAGCTTTCTTT.

The chain recombines TRBV27 with TRBJ2-1; 9 bases line up with TRBD1. CDR1 MNHEY and CDR2 SMNVEV come from the germline V gene (reference sequence). This CDR3 spans 16 amino acids. Trimming took 0 bases from V and 7 from J; bases not matched to a gene: 7. The CDR3 sequence is CASSLSRGTGRNEQFF. CDR3 bases: TGTGCCAGCAGTTTATCCAGGGGGACAGGGCGGAATGAGCAGTTCTTC.

The chain has TRBV27 and TRBJ1-6, with 7 bases fitting TRBD1. CDR1 is MNHEY and CDR2 is SMNVEV in the germline V gene (reference sequence). V gave up 4 bases and J gave up 6 bases; unmatched junction bases: 3. The CDR3 contains 14 residues. CDR3 region: CASSSRDSNSPLHF. The CDR3 DNA is TGTGCCAGCAGTTCGAGGGACAGTAATTCACCCCTCCACTTT.

This sequence joins TRBV27 and TRBJ2-7, with a weak D call TRBD2 (5 bases). CDR3 length: 12 residues. CDR1 is MNHEY, CDR2 SMNVEV, per germline (reference sequence). V was shortened by 8 bases and J by 2 bases, with 10 bases between the two germline ends. The CDR3 loop is CASGPRAYEQYF. CDR3 nucleotide sequence: TGTGCCAGCGGCCCGAGGGCCTACGAGCAGTACTTC.

This chain joins TRBV30 and TRBJ1-1; D is unresolved. From germline, CDR1 is GTSNPN and CDR2 SVGIG (reference sequence). This CDR3 spans 15 amino acids. V lost 2 bases, J lost 6 bases, and 19 bases lay in between. This chain's CDR3 is CAWSPTIGRRAEAFF. The CDR3 nucleotides are TGTGCCTGGAGTCCAACCATTGGGCGGAGGGCTGAAGCTTTCTTT.

This clone turned up a few times. CDR3 amino acids: CASSSRQPFTYEQYF. CDR3 DNA sequence: TGTGCCAGTAGCTCTCGACAGCCGTTCACCTACGAGCAGTACTTC. The chain carries TRBV19 and TRBJ2-7; D may be TRBD1 (5 bases). Per the germline V gene, CDR1 is LNHDA and CDR2 is SQIVND (reference sequence). This CDR3 is 15 amino acids long. The V and J ends lost 6 bases and 2 bases respectively, with 17 bases between them.

The chain recombines TRBV9 with TRBJ1-2; no reliable D call. The length of the CDR3 is 15 residues. V shed 4 bases and J shed 4 bases, with 17 bases lying between them. CDR1 SGDLS and CDR2 YYNGEE come from the germline V gene. The DNA for the CDR3 is TGTGCCAGCAGCTCAGCTTTACGGAGGGTCTATGGCTACACCTTC. Protein: CASSSALRRVYGYTF. Full variable domain (outside the CDR3, taken from reference TRBV9 and TRBJ1-2): DSGVTQTPKHLITATGQRVTLRCSPRSGDLSVYWYQQSLDQGLQFLIQYYNGEERAKGNILERFSAQQFPDLHSELNLSSLELGDSALYFCASSSALRRVYGYTFGSGTRLTVV.